This entry lists 20 T cell receptor beta chains sequenced from one sample in a study of T cell responses to AZD1222 COVID-19 vaccine. TCRdb keeps only in-frame clones here, not all; method: immunoSEQ multiplex PCR. The repertoire consists of roughly 110,000 clones, with around 91% occurring once and the leading ten covering roughly a fifth. The material was peripheral blood, obtained on day 0 of AZD1222 vaccination. Receptors were obtained from an adult in good health.

This clone was recorded a few times. The CDR3 region has the DNA TGTGCCAGTAGCCGACAGGGGGTCGGGGAGCTGTTTTTT. Protein sequence: CASSRQGVGELFF. This sequence joins TRBV19 and TRBJ2-2, with 9 bases that match TRBD1. The germline V gene has CDR1 LNHDA and CDR2 SQIVND (reference sequence). The CDR3 totals 13 residues. V gave up 6 bases and J gave up 7 bases; unmatched junction bases: 3.

V usage is TRBV5-8 and J usage is TRBJ1-6; 8 nucleotides match TRBD1. This CDR3 has 15 amino acids. Germline values: CDR1 SGHTS, CDR2 YDEGEE. J was trimmed by 8 bases and V by 3 bases; bases with no gene match: 7. This chain's CDR3 is CASSYDRGMYSPLHF. The DNA for the CDR3 is TGTGCCAGCAGCTACGACAGGGGAATGTATTCACCCCTCCACTTT.

The chain is built from TRBV7-9 and TRBJ2-5; 9 nucleotides match TRBD2. This CDR3 has 16 amino acids. CDR1 and CDR2 from the germline V gene are SEHNR and FQNEAQ (reference sequence). V shed 7 bases, J shed 4 bases, and the junction held 13 bases outside the gene matches. The CDR3 nucleotides are TGTGCCAGCACCCCATCTGGGCTAGCGGGGACAGAGACCCAGTACTTC. This sequence encodes CASTPSGLAGTETQYF.

The V and J genes are TRBV19 and TRBJ1-3; no definite D call. This CDR3 region has 13 residues. The germline V gene encodes CDR1 LNHDA and CDR2 SQIVND (reference sequence). Trimming took 4 bases from V and 4 from J, leaving 8 bases between them. As DNA, the CDR3 is TGTGCCAGTAGTACGACCCAGGGAAACACCATATATTTT. Translated, it gives CASSTTQGNTIYF.

This rearrangement joins TRBV5-1 to TRBJ2-7; 7 positions match TRBD1. This CDR3 has 13 amino acids. Germline V gene lookup returns CDR1 SGHRS and CDR2 YFSETQ. V lost 4 bases and J lost 2; bases outside the gene matches: 3. CDR3 in DNA: TGCGCCAGCAGCAACGGACAGGCCTACGAGCAGTACTTC. This gives the protein CASSNGQAYEQYF.

CDR3 region: CASCPREMGTEAFF. The CDR3 bases are TGTGCCAGCTGTCCGAGGGAAATGGGCACTGAAGCTTTCTTT. The genes are TRBV19 and TRBJ1-1; the D is unclear. Per germline, CDR1 LNHDA and CDR2 SQIVND (reference sequence). The CDR3 runs to 14 residues. V was trimmed by 9 bases and J by 4 bases, leaving 18 bases between them.

This chain links TRBV11-2 with TRBJ2-7; D is possibly TRBD1 (6 bases). Germline values: CDR1 SGHAT, CDR2 FQNNGV. CDR3 length equals 15 residues. The V end lost 5 bases, the J end lost 0 bases, and 14 bases lay between the germline ends. CDR3: CASSSTGTGSYEQYF. CDR3 coding DNA: TGTGCCAGCAGCAGTACAGGGACCGGCTCCTACGAGCAGTACTTC.

The chain links TRBV27 to TRBJ1-6; D gene ambiguous. Trimming removed 1 base at V and 9 bases at J, with 4 bases between. Germline-derived CDR1 and CDR2 are MNHEY and SMNVEV (reference sequence). This CDR3 has 12 residues. CDR3 coding DNA: TGTGCCAGCAGTTTATATGGTTCACCCCTCCACTTT. Its protein is CASSLYGSPLHF.

J is TRBJ1-5 and V is TRBV2; tentative D call: TRBD1 (5 bases). Germline CDR1 is SNHLY and CDR2 is FYNNEI. The CDR3 runs to 19 residues. The V and J ends lost 2 bases and 4 bases respectively, with 24 bases between them. The CDR3 sequence: CASSEFNWGAGSRNQPQHF. The CDR3 DNA follows: TGTGCCAGCAGTGAATTTAACTGGGGCGCAGGGAGCAGGAATCAGCCCCAGCATTTT.

The chain uses TRBV10-2 and TRBJ2-5; D is possibly TRBD1 (6 bases). This CDR3 is 13 amino acids long. Per germline, CDR1 WSHSY and CDR2 SAAADI. The germline V and J ends were trimmed by 7 bases and 2 bases, with 11 bases remaining between them. In DNA, the CDR3 is TGCGCCAGCAAATATGGGACACAAGAGACCCAGTACTTC. Translated: CASKYGTQETQYF.

This clone was recorded only once. The chain couples TRBV9 to TRBJ1-1; D unresolved. The length of the CDR3 is 14 residues. Trimming took 3 bases from V and 1 from J, leaving 10 bases between them. CDR1 is SGDLS and CDR2 is YYNGEE in the germline V gene. CDR3 protein: CASSGLERNTEAFF. CDR3 in DNA: TGTGCCAGCAGCGGGTTGGAGCGGAACACTGAAGCTTTCTTT. The whole variable domain, remainder taken from reference TRBV9 and TRBJ1-1, is DSGVTQTPKHLITATGQRVTLRCSPRSGDLSVYWYQQSLDQGLQFLIQYYNGEERAKGNILERFSAQQFPDLHSELNLSSLELGDSALYFCASSGLERNTEAFFGQGTRLTVV.

The chain combines TRBV2 with TRBJ1-5, with D possibly TRBD1 on 5 matching bases. The length of the CDR3 is 13 residues. Trimming left V 1 base short and J 9 bases short, with 10 bases between. The germline V gene has CDR1 SNHLY and CDR2 FYNNEI. The DNA of the CDR3 is TGTGCCAGCAGTGAAGAGGGGCCCTCGCCCCAGCATTTT. Encoded protein: CASSEEGPSPQHF.

V gene TRBV23-1 combines with J gene TRBJ1-2, with D tentatively TRBD1 (6 bases). TRBV23-1 is marked as an open reading frame, function uncertain. The CDR3 length is 15 residues. V dropped 2 bases and J dropped 2 bases, with 12 bases sitting between them. The CDR3 spells CASSQRGEINYGYTF. Written as DNA, the CDR3 is TGCGCCAGCAGTCAAAGGGGGGAGATAAACTATGGCTACACCTTC.

The J gene is TRBJ2-2, the V gene TRBV7-9; TRBD2 might be the D (5 bases). The CDR3 length is 18 residues. V was cut by 5 bases and J by 7 bases, with 26 bases left in between. Germline V gives CDR1 SEHNR, CDR2 FQNEAQ (reference sequence). CDR3 loop: CASSRRRAGPDVGGELFF. The DNA of the CDR3 is TGTGCCAGCAGCCGTAGGCGGGCGGGCCCAGACGTCGGCGGGGAGCTGTTTTTT.

The chain links TRBV28 to TRBJ1-5, with D hard to call. Trimming pared 8 bases from V and 0 bases from J, leaving 11 bases between. Germline lookup yields CDR1 MDHEN and CDR2 SYDVKM. This CDR3 has 14 amino acids. CDR3 nucleotides: TGTGCCAGCGGTGGAGGGCCTAGCAATCAGCCCCAGCATTTT. Translated, it gives CASGGGPSNQPQHF. The whole variable domain, filled in from reference TRBV28 and TRBJ1-5, reads DVKVTQSSRYLVKRTGEKVFLECVQDMDHENMFWYRQDPGLGLRLIYFSYDVKMKEKGDIPEGYSVSREKKERFSLILESASTNQTSMYLCASGGGPSNQPQHFGDGTRLSIL.

This sequence joins TRBV7-2 and TRBJ1-6; perhaps TRBD1 as D (5 bases). CDR1 and CDR2 from the germline V gene are SGHTA and FQGNSA. V was cut by 4 bases and J by 5 bases, with 15 bases left in between. CDR3 size: 16 residues. For the CDR3, the DNA is TGTGCCAGCAGCTATTCGGGGGGATACAATAATTCACCCCTCCACTTT. It is translated as CASSYSGGYNNSPLHF. The full variable domain, its missing parts supplied by reference TRBV7-2 and TRBJ1-6, is GAGVSQSPSNKVTEKGKDVELRCDPISGHTALYWYRQSLGQGLEFLIYFQGNSAPDKSGLPSDRFSAERTGGSVSTLTIQRTQQEDSAVYLCASSYSGGYNNSPLHFGNGTRLTVT.

The chain recombines TRBV4-3 with TRBJ2-1, with D perhaps TRBD2 (7 bases). This CDR3 has 16 amino acids. V dropped 0 bases and J dropped 7 bases, with 16 bases sitting between them. Germline V gene sequence: CDR1 LGHNA, CDR2 YSLEER. Here the CDR3 DNA reads TGCGCCAGCAGCCAAGACCACGGGGGGCCCCGGAATGAGCAGTTCTTC. Its translation: CASSQDHGGPRNEQFF.

The CDR3 nucleotides are TGTGCCAGCAGCACAAGACAGGGCGGGTCCGGGGAGCTGTTTTTT. Amino acids: CASSTRQGGSGELFF. The V call is TRBV5-4, the J call TRBJ2-2; 7 positions agree with TRBD1. Losses at the gene ends were 4 bases for V and 6 bases for J; bases not matched to a gene: 9. The CDR3 contains 15 residues. Looked up from germline, CDR1 is SGHNT and CDR2 is YYREEE (reference sequence).

This clone came up once. The chain couples TRBV19 to TRBJ1-2; TRBD1 might be the D (5 bases). CDR1 is LNHDA, CDR2 SQIVND, per germline (reference sequence). The germline V and J ends were trimmed by 7 bases and 2 bases, with 23 bases remaining between them. The CDR3 loop spans 17 amino acids. CDR3 nucleotide sequence: TGTGCCAGTATTCCCCAGGGTGGAGAGGGGCGGAACTATGGCTACACCTTC. Its translation is CASIPQGGEGRNYGYTF.

This clone was counted a single time. The chain links TRBV6-4 to TRBJ2-5; D is undetermined. V shed 0 bases and J shed 5 bases, with 7 bases lying between them. Germline V CDR1 and CDR2: MRHNA, SNTAGT. The CDR3 has 13 amino acids. As DNA, the CDR3 is TGTGCCAGCAGTGACTCGAGGTTGGAGACCCAGTACTTC. Its protein is CASSDSRLETQYF.